A selection of T cell receptor beta chains follows, all from one sample in a study of identical twins. A single record per CDR3 protein comes from TCRdb applying MiXCR to the 5' RACE reads. The repertoire holds about 700,000 distinct CDR3 sequences, with 5.5% to 6.5% as singletons. The sequenced sample consisted of naive T cells sorted from blood. The receptor source for this set is a young man in good health. CDR3s include the opening cysteine and the closing phenylalanine or tryptophan. Rows may omit the clone size; those that give it use once, few, many or a size class.

CDR3	size	V	J	length
CASSPSPYYEQYF	many	TRBV12-3/TRBV12-4	TRBJ2-7	13
CAWRLGLNYGYTF	NA	TRBV30	TRBJ1-2	13
CASSQDQGLGAFF	few	TRBV14	TRBJ1-1	13
CSASGLTLGTDTQYF	NA	TRBV20-1	TRBJ2-3	15
CASSFLGEGTDTQYF	few	TRBV7-8	TRBJ2-3	15
CASSPLGREAYNEQFF	few	TRBV3-1	TRBJ2-1	16
CASSLLPVQGSGELFF	NA	TRBV5-1	TRBJ2-2	16
CASSVSRFDYGYTF	few	TRBV7-2	TRBJ1-2	14
CASSRETSDNEQFF	many	TRBV27	TRBJ2-1	14
CASSSRRASFYEQYF	NA	TRBV6-5	TRBJ2-7	15
CASSLERNGYTF	NA	TRBV13	TRBJ1-2	12
CASSLNLAGELFF	many	TRBV12-3/TRBV12-4	TRBJ2-2	13
CASSLSVIPEAFF	few	TRBV7-9	TRBJ1-1	13
CATSDRASPRKQYF	many	TRBV24-1	TRBJ2-7	14
CSARAGARATEAFF	many	TRBV20-1	TRBJ1-1	14
CASISEVPGRATETQYF	NA	TRBV12-3/TRBV12-4	TRBJ2-5	17
CASSILGTGELFF	many	TRBV19	TRBJ2-2	13
CASSQDKGPGPQHF	NA	TRBV4-3	TRBJ1-5	14
CSAREIAGGPFYNEQFF	many	TRBV20-1	TRBJ2-1	17
CASSSSRDGISYNEQFF	many	TRBV6-5	TRBJ2-1	17
CAGRTGPTQETQYF	NA	TRBV5-5	TRBJ2-5	14
CASSPTRLAGRTDTQYF	many	TRBV27	TRBJ2-3	17
CASSKGQVLMNTEAFF	many	TRBV27	TRBJ1-1	16